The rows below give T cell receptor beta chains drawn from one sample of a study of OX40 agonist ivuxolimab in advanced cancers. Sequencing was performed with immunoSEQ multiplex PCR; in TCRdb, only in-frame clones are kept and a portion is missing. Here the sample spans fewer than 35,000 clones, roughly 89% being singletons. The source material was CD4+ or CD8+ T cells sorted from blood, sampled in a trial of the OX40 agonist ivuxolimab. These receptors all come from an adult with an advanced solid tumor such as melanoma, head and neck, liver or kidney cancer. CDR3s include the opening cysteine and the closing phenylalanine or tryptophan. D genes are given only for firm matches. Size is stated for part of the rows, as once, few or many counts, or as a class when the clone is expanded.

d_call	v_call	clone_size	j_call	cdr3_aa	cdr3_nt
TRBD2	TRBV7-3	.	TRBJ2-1	CASSDPTTSGSYNEQFF	TGTGCCAGCAGCGACCCAACGACTAGCGGGAGTTACAATGAGCAGTTCTTC
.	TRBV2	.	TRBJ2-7	CASSGFSYEQYF	TGTGCCAGCAGCGGGTTCTCCTACGAGCAGTACTTC
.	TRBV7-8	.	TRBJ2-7	CASSPSVKDLYF	TGTGCCAGCAGCCCTAGCGTTAAGGACTTGTACTTC
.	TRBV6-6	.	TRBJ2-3	CASSYSDTTSTDTQYF	TGTGCCAGCAGTTACTCTGATACGACTAGCACAGATACGCAGTATTTT
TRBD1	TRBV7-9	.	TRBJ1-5	CASSETGDAQPQHF	TGTGCCAGCAGCGAGACAGGGGACGCTCAGCCCCAGCATTTT
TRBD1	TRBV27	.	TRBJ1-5	CASSLSRDRAALNQPQHF	TGTGCCAGCAGTTTATCGAGGGACAGGGCAGCCCTTAATCAGCCCCAGCATTTT
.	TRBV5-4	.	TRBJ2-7	CASSAKGQYPEQYF	TGTGCCAGCAGCGCGAAAGGACAGTATCCCGAGCAGTACTTC
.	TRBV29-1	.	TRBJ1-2	CSAITNYGYTF	TGCAGCGCGATAACTAACTATGGCTACACCTTC
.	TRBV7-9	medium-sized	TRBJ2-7	CASSFSPYEQYF	TGTGCCAGCAGCTTTTCACCCTACGAGCAGTACTTC
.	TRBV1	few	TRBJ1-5	CTSSQDLANQPQHF	TGCACCAGCAGCCAAGATCTGGCCAATCAGCCCCAGCATTTT
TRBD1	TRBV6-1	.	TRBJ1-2	CASSEWFGQGFHGYTF	TGTGCCAGCAGTGAGTGGTTCGGACAGGGGTTTCATGGCTACACCTTC
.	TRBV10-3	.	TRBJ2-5	CAISVRDGETQYF	TGTGCCATCAGTGTGCGGGACGGAGAGACCCAGTACTTC
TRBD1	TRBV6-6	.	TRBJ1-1	CASMDRGFAEAFF	TGTGCCAGCATGGACAGGGGATTTGCTGAAGCTTTCTTT
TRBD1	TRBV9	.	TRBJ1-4	CASSVWGQVATNEKLFF	TGTGCCAGCAGCGTCTGGGGACAGGTTGCAACTAATGAAAAACTGTTTTTT
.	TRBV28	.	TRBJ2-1	CASSLNRAVSYNEQFF	TGTGCCAGCAGTTTAAACAGGGCGGTCTCCTACAATGAGCAGTTCTTC
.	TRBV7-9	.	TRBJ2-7	CASSPHQWEQDYEQYF	TGTGCCAGCAGCCCTCACCAGTGGGAGCAAGACTACGAGCAGTACTTC
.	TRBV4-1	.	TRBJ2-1	CASSQGRGLLNDEQFF	TGCGCCAGCAGCCAAGGACGTGGCCTGCTTAACGATGAGCAGTTCTTC
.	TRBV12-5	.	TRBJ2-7	CASSRGGNYEQYF	TGTGCTAGTAGCCGGGGCGGGAACTACGAGCAGTACTTC
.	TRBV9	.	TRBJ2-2	CASSTWAGELFF	TGTGCCAGCAGCACCTGGGCCGGGGAGCTGTTTTTT
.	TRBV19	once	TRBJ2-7	CASSLRDTYEQYF	TGTGCCAGTAGTCTACGGGACACCTACGAGCAGTACTTC
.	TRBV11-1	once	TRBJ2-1	CASSPGRLYNEQFF	TGTGCCAGCAGCCCAGGAAGGTTATACAATGAGCAGTTCTTC
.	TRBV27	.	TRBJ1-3	CASSSHRSGNTIYF	TGTGCCAGCAGTTCCCACCGCTCTGGAAACACCATATATTTT
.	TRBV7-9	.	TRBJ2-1	CASSSENRYGNEQFF	TGTGCCAGCAGCTCGGAGAACCGCTACGGGAATGAGCAGTTCTTC
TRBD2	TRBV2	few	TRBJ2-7	CASSEWLAGGSYEQYF	TGTGCCAGCAGTGAATGGTTAGCGGGGGGCTCCTACGAGCAGTACTTC
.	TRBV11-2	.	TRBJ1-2	CASSFEHHYGYTF	TGTGCCAGCAGCTTTGAACATCATTATGGCTACACCTTC
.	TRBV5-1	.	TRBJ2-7	CASSLYSEQYF	TGCGCCAGCAGCTTATATTCCGAGCAGTACTTC
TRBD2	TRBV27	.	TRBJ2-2	CASRSLLAGGNTGELFF	TGTGCCAGCAGGTCTCTACTAGCGGGAGGGAACACCGGGGAGCTGTTTTTT
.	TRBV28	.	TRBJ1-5	CASSFVALRTDQPQHF	TGTGCCAGCAGTTTTGTGGCCTTGAGGACAGATCAGCCCCAGCATTTT
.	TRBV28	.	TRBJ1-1	CASSFTMGLRTEAFF	TGTGCCAGCAGTTTTACTATGGGATTACGCACTGAAGCTTTCTTT
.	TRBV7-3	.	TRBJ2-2	CASSLVLDGSGELFF	TGTGCCAGCAGCTTAGTTTTGGATGGGTCCGGGGAGCTGTTTTTT
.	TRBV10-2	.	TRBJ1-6	CASSESGYSPLHF	TGCGCCAGCAGTGAGTCGGGTTATTCACCCCTCCACTTT
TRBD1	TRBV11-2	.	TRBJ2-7	CASSLTGTAYEQYF	TGTGCCAGCAGCTTAACAGGGACAGCTTACGAGCAGTACTTC
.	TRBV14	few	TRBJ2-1	CASSQDGIGRDRRNNEQFF	TGTGCCAGCAGCCAAGATGGAATAGGTAGGGACCGACGAAACAATGAGCAGTTCTTC
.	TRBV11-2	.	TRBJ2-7	CASSGSSAGYLDEQYF	TGTGCCAGCAGCGGGAGCTCGGCGGGGTACTTGGACGAGCAGTACTTC
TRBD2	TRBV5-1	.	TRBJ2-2	CASSFMPSGGPLGELFF	TGCGCCAGCAGCTTTATGCCTAGCGGGGGGCCCTTGGGGGAGCTGTTTTTT
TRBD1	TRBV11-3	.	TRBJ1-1	CASRGTMTGANTEAFF	TGTGCCAGCAGAGGAACCATGACAGGGGCGAACACTGAAGCTTTCTTT
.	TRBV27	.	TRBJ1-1	CASRRYKGYDTEAFF	TGTGCCAGCAGAAGATATAAAGGCTACGACACTGAAGCTTTCTTT
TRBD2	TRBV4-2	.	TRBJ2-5	CASGAGGWETQYF	TGTGCCAGCGGAGCGGGAGGATGGGAGACCCAGTACTTC
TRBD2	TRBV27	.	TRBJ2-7	CASSKGTRPSSYEQYF	TGTGCCAGCAGTAAAGGGACTAGACCTTCCTCCTACGAGCAGTACTTC
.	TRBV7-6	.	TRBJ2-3	CASEPLTDTQYF	TGTGCCAGCGAGCCCCTCACAGATACGCAGTATTTT
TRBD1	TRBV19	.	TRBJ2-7	CASSIALPGQGSSEQYF	TGTGCCAGTAGTATAGCACTACCGGGACAGGGCAGTTCCGAGCAGTACTTC
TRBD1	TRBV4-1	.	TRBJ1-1	CASSSRGDTGTEGFFF	TGCGCCAGCAGCTCGAGAGGGGATACCGGGACAGAAGGATTTTTTTTT
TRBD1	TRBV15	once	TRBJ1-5	CATSRDLGQGQPQHF	TGTGCCACCAGCAGAGATCTAGGACAGGGCCAGCCCCAGCATTTT
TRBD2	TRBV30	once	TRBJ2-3	CAWRRAGGPADTQYF	TGTGCCTGGAGGCGGGCGGGGGGGCCGGCAGATACGCAGTATTTT
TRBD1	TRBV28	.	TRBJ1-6	CASSLGQGNSPLHF	TGTGCCAGCAGCTTAGGACAGGGGAATTCACCCCTCCACTTT
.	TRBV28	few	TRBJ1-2	CASSPRAGYGYTF	TGTGCCAGCAGCCCCCGGGCCGGCTATGGCTACACCTTC
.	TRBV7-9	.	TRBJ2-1	CATRFGGGEQFF	TGTGCCACCCGGTTTGGCGGAGGTGAGCAGTTCTTC
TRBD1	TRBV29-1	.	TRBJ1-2	CSVPGQGRGGYTF	TGCAGCGTGCCAGGACAGGGGCGAGGTGGCTACACCTTC
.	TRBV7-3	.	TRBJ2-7	CASSFPGSYEQYF	TGTGCCAGCAGCTTTCCAGGGAGCTACGAGCAGTACTTC
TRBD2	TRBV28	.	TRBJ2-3	CASSFKVQREGFNTQYF	TGTGCCAGCAGTTTCAAAGTCCAGCGGGAGGGTTTTAATACGCAGTATTTT